The 12 T cell receptor beta chains presented below share a single source sample, sequenced in a study of blood T cell repertoires in COVID-19. Clones were read by immunoSEQ multiplex PCR, and TCRdb kept only the in-frame ones, dropping some. Among some 50,000 clones listed, more than 80% were seen once. Input material: peripheral blood. These receptors all stem from an elderly man with acute or convalescent COVID-19.

The V call is TRBV9, the J call TRBJ1-6, with 7 nucleotides matching TRBD1. V shed 0 bases and J 6 bases; nucleotides not matched to a gene: 6. The CDR3 loop spans 16 amino acids. Germline V CDR1 and CDR2: SGDLS, YYNGEE. The CDR3 loop reads CASSVGEGGINSPLHF. In DNA, the CDR3 is TGTGCCAGCAGCGTAGGGGAAGGGGGCATTAATTCACCCCTCCACTTT.

The V call is TRBV7-9, the J call TRBJ2-5, with D uncertain. Deletions cut 1 base from V and 3 bases from J, with 6 bases between. CDR1 is SEHNR and CDR2 is FQNEAQ in the germline V gene (reference sequence). The CDR3 has 13 residues. CDR3 nucleotide sequence: TGTGCCAGCAGCTTAGTGTCAGAAGAGACCCAGTACTTC. Residues: CASSLVSEETQYF.

This clone was seen just once. J is TRBJ2-3 and V is TRBV3-1 (or the pseudogene TRBV3-2), with TRBD2 matching 7 bases. This CDR3 spans 15 amino acids. V lost 5 bases, J lost 3 bases, and 8 bases stayed unmatched. The germline CDR1 and CDR2 sequences are LGHDT and YNNKEL (reference sequence). The CDR3 spells CASSNGLGETDTQYF. CDR3 sequence (DNA): TGTGCCAGCAGCAATGGACTAGGGGAAACAGATACGCAGTATTTT.

The gene calls are TRBV7-8 and TRBJ1-2; 9 nucleotides match TRBD1. The CDR3 loop spans 15 amino acids. J lost 3 bases, V lost 5 bases, and 7 bases had no gene match. Germline lookup yields CDR1 SGHVS and CDR2 FQNEAQ. CDR3 DNA: TGTGCCAGCAGCATCGGAACAGGGGGCCACTATGGCTACACCTTC. Its translation: CASSIGTGGHYGYTF.

The genes are TRBV3-1 (or the pseudogene TRBV3-2) and TRBJ2-1; 8 bases align to TRBD2. V gave up 5 bases and J gave up 1 base; unmatched junction bases: 10. The germline V gene has CDR1 LGHDT and CDR2 YNNKEL (reference sequence). The CDR3 is 17 amino acids. CDR3 nucleotides: TGTGCCAGCAGCTCGGTGGGCGGGGGGCCTTCCTACAATGAGCAGTTCTTC. Protein sequence: CASSSVGGGPSYNEQFF.

V usage is TRBV4-3 and J usage is TRBJ2-2; D gene ambiguous. The length of the CDR3 is 16 residues. Germline CDR1 and CDR2: LGHNA and YSLEER. V lost 2 bases and J 2 bases, leaving 12 bases between the germline ends. CDR3 sequence (DNA): TGCGCCAGCAGCCAATCCAACACAGTTAACACCGGGGAGCTGTTTTTT. Translation: CASSQSNTVNTGELFF.

J is TRBJ1-4 and V is TRBV7-3; possibly TRBD1 for D (5 bases). The V end lost 5 bases, the J end lost 0 bases, and 13 bases lay between the germline ends. Germline assignment: CDR1 SGHTA and CDR2 FQGTGA. The CDR3 covers 16 residues. CDR3 sequence (DNA): TGTGCCAGCAGCCGTTCTGGGGGGACAACTAATGAAAAACTGTTTTTT. It encodes CASSRSGGTTNEKLFF.

The chain is built from TRBV11-2 and TRBJ1-5, with D unclear. Per germline, CDR1 SGHAT and CDR2 FQNNGV. The CDR3 runs to 15 residues. V was trimmed by 11 bases and J by 7 bases, leaving 24 bases between them. CDR3 sequence reads: CASAASVRVGQPQHF. The CDR3, as DNA: TGTGCCTCCGCCGCCAGCGTCCGGGTCGGGCAGCCCCAGCATTTT.

The chain recombines TRBV7-6 with TRBJ1-2, with D possibly matching TRBD1 (6 bases). With 4 bases removed from V and 4 bases from J, the gap between germline ends came to 19 bases. CDR1 and CDR2 from the germline V gene are SGHVS and FNYEAQ. This CDR3 is 16 amino acids long. CDR3 sequence: CASSSLPGQGFYGYTF. DNA for the CDR3: TGTGCCAGCAGCTCCCTCCCGGGGCAGGGGTTCTATGGCTACACCTTC.

V usage is TRBV4-2 and J usage is TRBJ1-5, with 10 bases fitting TRBD1. CDR1 is LGHNA and CDR2 is YNFKEQ in the germline V gene. The CDR3 sequence is 20 residues long. With V trimmed by 0 bases and J by 0 bases, 11 bases remained unmatched. The DNA of the CDR3 is TGTGCCAGCAGCCAAGATGACAGGGGGCGCGCCGACTATAGCAATCAGCCCCAGCATTTT. Translation: CASSQDDRGRADYSNQPQHF.

The chain is built from TRBV5-1 and TRBJ2-1; 13 nucleotides match TRBD2. Germline CDR1 is SGHRS and CDR2 is YFSETQ. With 2 bases clipped from V and 7 bases from J, the junction kept 6 bases outside the gene matches. CDR3 length equals 16 residues. This CDR3 is CASSFVTSGGTNEQFF. CDR3 nucleotide sequence: TGCGCCAGCAGCTTCGTGACTAGCGGGGGGACTAATGAGCAGTTCTTC.

The rearrangement links TRBV18 to TRBJ2-1; weak D call: TRBD2 (6 bases). The CDR3 sequence is 16 residues long. The V gene's germline CDR1 is KGHSH and CDR2 LQKENI. Trimming pared 4 bases from V and 6 bases from J, leaving 19 bases between. This CDR3 is CASSHLGTGGSNEQFF. Here the CDR3 DNA reads TGTGCCAGCTCACACCTCGGGACTGGAGGAAGCAATGAGCAGTTCTTC.